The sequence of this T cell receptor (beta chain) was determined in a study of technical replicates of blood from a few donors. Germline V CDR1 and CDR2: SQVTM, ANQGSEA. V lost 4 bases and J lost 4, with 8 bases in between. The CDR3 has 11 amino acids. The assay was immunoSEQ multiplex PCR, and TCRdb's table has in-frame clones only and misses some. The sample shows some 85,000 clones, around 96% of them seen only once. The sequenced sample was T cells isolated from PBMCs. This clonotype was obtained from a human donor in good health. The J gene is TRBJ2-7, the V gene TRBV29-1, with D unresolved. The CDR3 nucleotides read TGCAGCGTTGGTGAGGAGTACGAGCAGTACTTC. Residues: CSVGEEYEQYF.